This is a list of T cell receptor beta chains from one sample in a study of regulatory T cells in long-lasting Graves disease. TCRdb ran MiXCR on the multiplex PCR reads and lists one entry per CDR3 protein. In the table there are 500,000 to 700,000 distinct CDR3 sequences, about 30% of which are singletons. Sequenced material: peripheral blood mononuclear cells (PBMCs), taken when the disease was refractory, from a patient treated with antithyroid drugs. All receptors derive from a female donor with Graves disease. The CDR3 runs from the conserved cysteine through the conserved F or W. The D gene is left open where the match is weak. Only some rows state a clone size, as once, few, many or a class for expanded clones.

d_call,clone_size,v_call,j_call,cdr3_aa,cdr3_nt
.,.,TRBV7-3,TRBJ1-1,CASSLLAGDSKAFF,TGTGCCAGCAGCTTATTGGCAGGGGACTCTAAAGCTTTCTTT
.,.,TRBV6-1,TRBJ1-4,CASSPQGSTRGEKLFF,TGTGCCAGCAGTCCCCAGGGGAGTACCAGGGGTGAAAAACTGTTTTTT
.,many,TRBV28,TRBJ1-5,CASSLFGGAGNQPQHF,TGTGCCAGCAGTTTATTCGGGGGGGCGGGCAATCAGCCCCAGCATTTT
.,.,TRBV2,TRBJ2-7,CASSAEEGSEDF,TGTGCCAGCAGTGCCGAGGAGGGATCAGAGGACTTC
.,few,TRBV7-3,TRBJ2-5,CASSLTRGSRETQYF,TGTGCCAGCAGCTTAACACGGGGTTCAAGGGAGACCCAGTACTTC
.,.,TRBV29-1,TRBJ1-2,CSVHGEANGYTF,TGCAGCGTTCATGGGGAAGCAAATGGCTACACCTTC
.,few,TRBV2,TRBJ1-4,CASSDELVRNEKLFF,TGTGCCAGCAGTGACGAGCTAGTCCGCAATGAAAAACTGTTTTTT
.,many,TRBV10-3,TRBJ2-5,CAISDPSNTGETQYF,TGTGCCATCAGTGATCCCTCCAATACGGGAGAGACCCAGTACTTC
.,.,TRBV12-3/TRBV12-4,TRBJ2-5,CASSGGHETQYF,TGTGCCAGCAGTGGGGGTCACGAGACCCAGTACTTC
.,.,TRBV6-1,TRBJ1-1,CASSPRGLLGTEAFF,TGTGCCAGCAGTCCCCGGGGCCTTTTGGGCACTGAAGCTTTCTTT
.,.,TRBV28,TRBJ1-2,CASSLRGGGRGYGYTF,TGTGCCAGCAGCCTTCGTGGTGGCGGGCGAGGCTATGGCTACACCTTC
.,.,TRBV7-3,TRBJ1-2,CASSLKYGGYTF,TGTGCCAGCAGCCTTAAGTACGGGGGCTACACCTTC
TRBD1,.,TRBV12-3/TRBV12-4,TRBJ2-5,CASSIQGAWQETQYF,TGCGCCAGCAGCATTCAGGGGGCTTGGCAAGAGACCCAGTACTTC
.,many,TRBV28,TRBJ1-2,CASRGLWDINYGYTF,TGTGCCAGCAGGGGCCTTTGGGACATTAACTATGGCTACACCTTC
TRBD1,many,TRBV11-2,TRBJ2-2,CASSLDRGITGELFF,TGTGCCAGCAGCTTAGACAGGGGGATAACCGGGGAGCTGTTTTTT
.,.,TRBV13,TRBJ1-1,CASSLRVSAEAFF,TGTGCCAGCAGCCTGAGGGTGTCAGCTGAAGCTTTCTTT
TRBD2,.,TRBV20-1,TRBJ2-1,CSAQAGGPYNEQFF,TGCAGTGCTCAAGCGGGAGGGCCGTACAATGAGCAGTTCTTC
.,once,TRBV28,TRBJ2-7,CASSFGLPGLYEQYF,TGTGCCAGCAGTTTCGGACTACCAGGGCTCTACGAGCAGTACTTC
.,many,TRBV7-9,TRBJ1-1,CASSFGNTEAFF,TGTGCCAGCAGTTTCGGGAACACTGAAGCTTTCTTT
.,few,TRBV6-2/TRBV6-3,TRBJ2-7,CASSDAASYEQYF,TGTGCCAGCAGTGATGCTGCTTCCTACGAGCAGTACTTC
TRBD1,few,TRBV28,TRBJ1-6,CASSSDGTDNSPLHF,TGTGCCAGCAGTTCCGACGGGACAGATAATTCACCCCTCCACTTT
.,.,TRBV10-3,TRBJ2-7,CATTRGPDRYEQYF,TGTGCCACAACGAGAGGGCCGGACAGATACGAGCAGTACTTC
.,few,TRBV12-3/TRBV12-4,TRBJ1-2,CASSVQGFNYGYTF,TGTGCCAGCAGTGTCCAGGGGTTCAACTATGGCTACACCTTC
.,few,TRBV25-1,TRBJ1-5,CASSGSGINQPQHF,TGTGCCAGCAGTGGATCAGGAATTAATCAGCCCCAGCATTTT
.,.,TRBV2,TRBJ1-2,CASSGTDGAINYGYTF,TGTGCCAGCAGTGGGACGGACGGCGCAATAAACTATGGCTACACCTTC
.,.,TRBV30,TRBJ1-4,CAWTLNEKLFF,TGTGCCTGGACTCTTAATGAAAAACTGTTTTTT
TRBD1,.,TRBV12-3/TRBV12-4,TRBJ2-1,CASSLRDRAYNEQFF,TGTGCCAGCAGTCTCCGGGACAGGGCATACAATGAGCAGTTCTTC
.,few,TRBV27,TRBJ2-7,CASSLSWVPRLYEQYF,TGTGCCAGCAGTTTATCGTGGGTCCCGCGGCTCTACGAGCAGTACTTC
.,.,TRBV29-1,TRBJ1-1,CSVDEAFF,TGCAGCGTGGATGAAGCTTTCTTT
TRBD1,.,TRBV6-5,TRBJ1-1,CASSYSGTAIAEAFF,TGTGCCAGCAGTTACAGTGGGACAGCCATTGCTGAAGCTTTCTTT
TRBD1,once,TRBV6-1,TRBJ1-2,CASRPDRGGYGYTF,TGTGCCAGCAGGCCGGACAGGGGCGGGTATGGCTACACCTTC
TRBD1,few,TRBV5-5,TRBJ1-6,CASSLDRASPLHF,TGTGCCAGCAGCTTAGACAGGGCTTCACCCCTCCACTTT
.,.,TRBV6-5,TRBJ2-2,CASSSHQGTSAGELFF,TGTGCCAGCAGTTCCCACCAGGGGACCAGCGCCGGGGAGCTGTTTTTT
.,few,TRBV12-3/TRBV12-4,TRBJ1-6,CASTHRRTSYNSPLHF,TGTGCCAGCACCCACCGACGGACCTCATATAATTCACCCCTCCACTTT
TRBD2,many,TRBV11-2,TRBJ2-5,CASSLELAAQETQYF,TGTGCCAGCAGCTTAGAACTAGCGGCCCAAGAGACCCAGTACTTC
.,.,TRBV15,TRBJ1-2,CATGRDSRGDGYTF,TGTGCCACCGGCAGAGATTCAAGGGGCGACGGCTACACCTTC
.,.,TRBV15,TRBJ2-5,CATSRDRWTGETQYF,TGTGCCACCAGCAGAGATCGTTGGACCGGAGAGACCCAGTACTTC
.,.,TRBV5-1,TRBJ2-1,CASSLGVRYHEQFF,TGCGCCAGCAGCTTGGGAGTTCGGTATCATGAGCAGTTCTTC
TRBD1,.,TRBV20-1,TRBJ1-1,CSARDSTGSGTEAFF,TGCAGTGCTAGAGATTCGACAGGGTCGGGCACTGAAGCTTTCTTT
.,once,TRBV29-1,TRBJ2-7,CSVELRTHSYEQYF,TGCAGCGTTGAACTAAGGACTCACTCCTACGAGCAGTACTTC